The next 21 T cell receptor beta chains were all read from a single sample in a study of shared T cell receptors in the human thymus. Generated by immunoSEQ multiplex PCR, the TCRdb table keeps only in-frame clones and is missing some. The sample has about 660,000 clones; about 87% are singletons. These data are also associated with another study on human thymus T cells.

The sequencing input was thymocytes. All receptors derive from a boy under two years old with a congenital heart defect.

CDR3 bases: TGCGCCAGCAGCCATCCGACAGGGACTAATGAAAAACTGTTTTTT. It specifies CASSHPTGTNEKLFF. This rearrangement joins TRBV4-3 to TRBJ1-4, with 7 bases matching TRBD1. After removal of 3 bases from V and 2 bases from J, the junction contained 3 bases not matched to a gene. The CDR3 is made up of 15 amino acids. Germline V lookup: CDR1 LGHNA, CDR2 YSLEER.

The chain recombines TRBV7-2 with TRBJ2-1, with TRBD2 matching over 12 bases. V shed 2 bases and J 5 bases; nucleotides not matched to a gene: 4. The CDR3 totals 16 residues. Germline CDR1 SGHTA, CDR2 FQGNSA. The CDR3 here is CASSLTSGGYHNEQFF. The CDR3 DNA follows: TGTGCCAGCAGCTTAACTAGCGGGGGGTACCACAATGAGCAGTTCTTC.

This clone was seen only a few times. The chain couples TRBV5-1 to TRBJ2-7; 8 bases map to TRBD2. CDR3 length equals 13 residues. Germline CDR1 is SGHRS and CDR2 is YFSETQ. Trimming cost V 3 bases and J 3 bases; bases outside gene matches: 2. CDR3 DNA: TGCGCCAGCAGCTCGGGGGGGCGCTACGAGCAGTACTTC. Its translation: CASSSGGRYEQYF.

In the case of this clone: One end of the junction is discordant with germline, which a read error may explain. The rearrangement joins TRBV12-5 to TRBJ2-7; 8 bases match TRBD2. CDR3 length: 14 residues. The germline CDR1 and CDR2 sequences are LGHNT and FRNRAP. DNA for the CDR3: TGTGCCCCGGGGGGGCCTATTCCCTCCCACGAGCAGTACTTC. It translates to CAPGGPIPSHEQYF.

This clone has more than one count but fewer than ten. The chain links TRBV5-1 to TRBJ2-1; 9 positions match TRBD2. In germline, CDR1 is SGHRS, CDR2 YFSETQ. After removal of 0 bases from V and 0 bases from J, the junction contained 4 bases not matched to a gene. The CDR3 loop spans 17 amino acids. CDR3 DNA: TGCGCCAGCAGCTTGGTGGCTAGCGGGACCTCCTACAATGAGCAGTTCTTC. This codes for CASSLVASGTSYNEQFF.

The chain employs TRBV15 and TRBJ2-1, with 8 nucleotides matching TRBD2. The junction had 8 bases not matched to a gene; V was cut back by 6 bases and J by 4 bases. Germline V lookup: CDR1 LNHNV, CDR2 YYDKDF (reference sequence). The CDR3 length is 15 residues. The CDR3 nucleotides read TGTGCCACCAGGGTGCCGACTAGCGATTACAATGAGCAGTTCTTC. Translated: CATRVPTSDYNEQFF.

The J gene is TRBJ1-1, the V gene TRBV5-5; 7 nucleotides match TRBD1. With 5 bases clipped from V and 10 bases from J, the junction kept 8 bases outside the gene matches. The CDR3 is made up of 12 amino acids. CDR1 and CDR2 from the germline V gene are SGHKS and YYEKEE (reference sequence). CDR3 residues: CASRSYRGGAFF. CDR3 in DNA: TGTGCCAGCAGGTCCTACAGGGGAGGAGCTTTCTTT.

J is TRBJ1-1 and V is TRBV5-1; D is uncertain. V lost 1 base to trimming and J lost 7 bases, with 8 bases between them. The CDR3 contains 12 residues. Germline V gene data show CDR1 as SGHRS and CDR2 as YFSETQ. The CDR3 DNA reads as TGCGCCAGCAGCTTGCCTCCAGGTGAAGCTTTCTTT. It translates to CASSLPPGEAFF.

This clone was observed a single time. The chain recombines TRBV28 with TRBJ1-3, with D possibly matching TRBD1 (6 bases). Trimming cost V 5 bases and J 6 bases, with 20 bases left between them. The CDR3 has 16 amino acids. Germline CDR1 reads MDHEN; CDR2 reads SYDVKM. DNA of the CDR3: TGTGCCAGCAGTCCCCCCCGACAGGTTCCAGCAAACACCATATATTTT. It yields the protein CASSPPRQVPANTIYF.

V gene TRBV18 combines with J gene TRBJ2-7, with TRBD2 as a possible D gene (6 bases). Trimming cost V 3 bases and J 3 bases, with 21 bases left between them. The CDR3 length is 17 residues. The germline CDR1 and CDR2 sequences are KGHSH and LQKENI. Here the CDR3 DNA reads TGTGCCAGCTCACCCGCCGGCGGAGGGGCGGTCTGCTACGAGCAGTACTTC. Its translation is CASSPAGGGAVCYEQYF.

This CDR3 reads CASSDTGTSRLDEQFF. The CDR3 DNA follows: TGTGCCAGCAGCGACACCGGGACTAGCAGACTGGATGAGCAGTTCTTC. The V call is TRBV28, the J call TRBJ2-1; TRBD2 aligns across 9 bases. J was trimmed by 8 bases and V by 6 bases; bases with no gene match: 14. The CDR3 extends over 16 amino acids. From germline, CDR1 is MDHEN and CDR2 SYDVKM.

The chain is built from TRBV12-5 and TRBJ2-6; 7 bases map to TRBD1. After removal of 3 bases from V and 1 base from J, the junction contained 9 bases not matched to a gene. Germline values: CDR1 LGHNT, CDR2 FRNRAP. The CDR3 is 18 residues long. The DNA of the CDR3 is TGTGCTAGTGGTTTTAGACAGGGATTCGGTTCTGGGGCCAACGTCCTGACTTTC. Translation gives CASGFRQGFGSGANVLTF. Drawing the rest from reference TRBV12-5 and TRBJ2-6, the complete variable domain is DARVTQTPRHKVTEMGQEVTMRCQPILGHNTVFWYRQTMMQGLELLAYFRNRAPLDDSGMPKDRFSAEMPDATLATLKIQPSEPRDSAVYFCASGFRQGFGSGANVLTFGAGSRLTVL.

This chain uses TRBV4-3 with TRBJ2-7; the D gene is possibly TRBD2 (6 bases). The germline CDR1 and CDR2 sequences are LGHNA and YSLEER. The V and J ends lost 0 bases and 0 bases respectively, with 12 bases between them. The CDR3 extends over 16 amino acids. CDR3 residues: CASSQDGGDNSYEQYF. The DNA for the CDR3 is TGCGCCAGCAGCCAAGACGGGGGAGACAACTCCTACGAGCAGTACTTC.

The count of this clone is one. CDR3 nucleotide sequence: TGTGCCAGCAGCCCCCCTGACAGGGCCGCATGGGGGGAGCAGTACTTC. It codes for CASSPPDRAAWGEQYF. The chain combines TRBV7-2 with TRBJ2-7; TRBD1 agrees at 7 bases. This CDR3 comprises 16 residues. The junction had 17 bases not matched to a gene; V was cut back by 5 bases and J by 7 bases. Germline V gene data show CDR1 as SGHTA and CDR2 as FQGNSA.

The chain joins TRBV10-3 to TRBJ2-3; possibly TRBD1 for D (6 bases). With 8 bases removed from V and 0 bases from J, the gap between germline ends came to 21 bases. Germline CDR1 is ENHRY and CDR2 is SYGVKD. The length of the CDR3 is 17 residues. DNA of the CDR3: TGTGCCATCGGTGGGGGCCCGGGACATAAGAGCACAGATACGCAGTATTTT. It specifies CAIGGGPGHKSTDTQYF.

The sample holds one count of this clone. The V call is TRBV19, the J call TRBJ1-2, with a possible D match to TRBD1 (5 bases). V was shortened by 3 bases and J by 8 bases, with 16 bases between the two germline ends. Germline values: CDR1 LNHDA, CDR2 SQIVND (reference sequence). This CDR3 comprises 14 residues. The chain's CDR3 is CASSISRDSRGYTF. The CDR3 nucleotides read TGTGCCAGTAGTATTTCTCGCGACAGCCGGGGCTACACCTTC.

The V call is TRBV14, the J call TRBJ1-1, with D uncertain. The germline CDR1 and CDR2 sequences are SGHDN and FVKESK. The CDR3 spans 15 residues. V lost 2 bases and J lost 2, with 12 bases in between. This CDR3 reads CASSQIVTTNTEAFF. The CDR3 region has the DNA TGTGCCAGCAGCCAAATAGTTACGACAAACACTGAAGCTTTCTTT.

This chain links TRBV5-1 with TRBJ2-7; D perhaps matches TRBD2 (5 bases). The CDR3 length is 14 residues. In germline, CDR1 is SGHRS, CDR2 YFSETQ. V was cut by 1 base and J by 0 bases, with 8 bases left in between. The CDR3 region has the DNA TGCGCCAGCAGCTTGTATCGGGGCTCCTACGAGCAGTACTTC. This translates into CASSLYRGSYEQYF.

This clone has just one count. This chain uses TRBV18 with TRBJ1-2; TRBD1 matches 7 bases. Germline V gene data show CDR1 as KGHSH and CDR2 as LQKENI. The CDR3 contains 14 residues. Germline trimming cut 2 bases from V and 7 bases from J; bases unmatched to any gene: 7. This CDR3 is CASSPEETGVGYTF. CDR3 sequence (DNA): TGTGCCAGCTCACCAGAAGAAACAGGGGTTGGCTACACCTTC.

This rearrangement joins TRBV7-8 to TRBJ1-2; 7 nucleotides line up with TRBD1. Germline CDR1 SGHVS, CDR2 FQNEAQ. This CDR3 contains 14 residues. With V trimmed by 3 bases and J by 5 bases, 6 bases remained unmatched. CDR3 region: CASSFTTGMYGYTF. The DNA of the CDR3 is TGTGCCAGCAGCTTTACGACAGGGATGTATGGCTACACCTTC.

This clone was found a few times. The chain links TRBV5-1 to TRBJ2-3, with TRBD2 matching over 10 bases. CDR1 is SGHRS, CDR2 YFSETQ, per germline. This CDR3 is 17 amino acids long. Trimming took 0 bases from V and 6 from J; bases not matched to a gene: 10. The DNA of the CDR3 is TGCGCCAGCAGCTTGGAGGTAGCGGGGGGCCCCCTGGATACGCAGTATTTT. It encodes CASSLEVAGGPLDTQYF. Full variable domain (missing parts from reference TRBV5-1 and TRBJ2-3): KAGVTQTPRYLIKTRGQQVTLSCSPISGHRSVSWYQQTPGQGLQFLFEYFSETQRNKGNFPGRFSGRQFSNSRSEMNVSTLELGDSALYLCASSLEVAGGPLDTQYFGPGTRLTVL.